The source of this T cell receptor (beta chain) is a study of CD4+ T cells in melanoma. Points from the study as a whole: A reported correlation linked neoantigen-specific CD4+ T cells to CD8+, macrophage and B cell function. In melanoma, neoantigen-specific CD4+ T cells reportedly differed in differentiation state.

Method: immunoSEQ multiplex PCR; TCRdb's copy keeps in-frame clones and lacks some. This table has several thousand clones, around 63% appearing once. Germline loops: CDR1 ENHRY, CDR2 SYGVKD. Deletions cut 7 bases from V and 0 bases from J, with 12 bases between. This CDR3 comprises 14 residues. This clone was detected only once. No antigen is known for it. The rearrangement uses TRBV10-3 and TRBJ1-2, with D maybe TRBD1 (5 bases). The receptor was derived from a human donor with melanoma. The sample comprised cells from a culture (not recorded whether cultured in vitro). The CDR3 coding sequence is TGTGCCATCACCGGGGGAGAGTCTAACTATGGCTACACCTTC. Translation: CAITGGESNYGYTF.